Sequencing of this TCR beta chain was carried out in a study of CD8+ T cells in alopecia areata. Extraction of RNA preceded its reverse transcription into cDNA, which served as the sequencing template. Sequencing was performed with immunoSEQ multiplex PCR; in TCRdb, only in-frame clones are kept and a portion is missing. The sample comprises fewer than 250,000 clones, around three fifths of which are singletons, and over 0.9% rests with the top ten. V lost 0 bases and J 7 bases, leaving 7 bases between the germline ends. The CDR3 covers 13 residues. Germline lookup yields CDR1 LGHNA and CDR2 YSLEER. Treatment given: oral pan-JAK inhibitor, 5-10 mg twice daily. Separation by sorting yielded CD4+ and CD8+ T cells from PBMCs.

This TCR derives from a human donor with alopecia areata. The chain is built from TRBV4-3 and TRBJ2-1; D remains unclear. The specimen was CD4+ T cells sorted from blood, collected at week 24, from a patient treated with tofacitinib. The CDR3 is CASSQERLNEQFF. CDR3 sequence (DNA): TGCGCCAGCAGCCAAGAACGGCTGAATGAGCAGTTCTTC.